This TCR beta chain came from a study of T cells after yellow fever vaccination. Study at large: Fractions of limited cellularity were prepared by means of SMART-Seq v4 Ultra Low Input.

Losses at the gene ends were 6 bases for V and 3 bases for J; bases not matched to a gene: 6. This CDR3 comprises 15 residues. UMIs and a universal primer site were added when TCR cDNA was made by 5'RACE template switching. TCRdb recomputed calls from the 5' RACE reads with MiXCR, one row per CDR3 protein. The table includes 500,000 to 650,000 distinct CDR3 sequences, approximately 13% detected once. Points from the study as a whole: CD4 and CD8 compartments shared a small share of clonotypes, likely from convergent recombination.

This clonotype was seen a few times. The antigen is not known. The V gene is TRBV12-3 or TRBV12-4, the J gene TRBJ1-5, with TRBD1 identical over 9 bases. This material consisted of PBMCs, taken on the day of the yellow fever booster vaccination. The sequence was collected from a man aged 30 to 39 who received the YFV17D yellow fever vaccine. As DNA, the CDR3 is TGTGCCAGCAGCCCAAACAGGGGGCCCAATCAGCCCCAGCATTTT. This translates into CASSPNRGPNQPQHF.